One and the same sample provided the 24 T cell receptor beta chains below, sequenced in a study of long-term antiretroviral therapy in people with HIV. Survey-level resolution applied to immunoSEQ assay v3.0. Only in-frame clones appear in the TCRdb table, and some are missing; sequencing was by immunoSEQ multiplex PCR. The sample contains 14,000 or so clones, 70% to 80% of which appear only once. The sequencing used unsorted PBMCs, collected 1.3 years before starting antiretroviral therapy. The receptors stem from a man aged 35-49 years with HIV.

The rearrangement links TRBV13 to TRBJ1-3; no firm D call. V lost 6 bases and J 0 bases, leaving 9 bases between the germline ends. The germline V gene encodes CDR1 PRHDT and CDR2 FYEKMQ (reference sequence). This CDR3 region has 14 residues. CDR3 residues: CASSGGPSGNTIYF. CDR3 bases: TGTGCCAGCAGTGGAGGACCCTCTGGAAACACCATATATTTT.

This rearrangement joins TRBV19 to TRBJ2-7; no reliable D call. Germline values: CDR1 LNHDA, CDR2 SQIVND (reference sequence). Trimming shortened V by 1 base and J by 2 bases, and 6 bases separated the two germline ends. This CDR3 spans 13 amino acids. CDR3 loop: CASSIGTAYEQYF. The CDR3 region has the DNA TGTGCCAGTAGTATAGGTACAGCCTACGAGCAGTACTTC.

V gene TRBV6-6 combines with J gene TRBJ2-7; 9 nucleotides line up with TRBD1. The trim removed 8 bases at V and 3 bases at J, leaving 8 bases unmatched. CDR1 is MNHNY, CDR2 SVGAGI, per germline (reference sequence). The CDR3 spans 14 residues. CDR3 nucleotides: TGTGCCAGCGTCCGGGACAGGGACTACTACGAGCAGTACTTC. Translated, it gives CASVRDRDYYEQYF.

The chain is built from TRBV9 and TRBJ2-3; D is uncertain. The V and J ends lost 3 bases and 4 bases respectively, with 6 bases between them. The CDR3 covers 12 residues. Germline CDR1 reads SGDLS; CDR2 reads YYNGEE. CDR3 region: CASSGVPDTQYF. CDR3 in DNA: TGTGCCAGCAGCGGGGTCCCAGATACGCAGTATTTT.

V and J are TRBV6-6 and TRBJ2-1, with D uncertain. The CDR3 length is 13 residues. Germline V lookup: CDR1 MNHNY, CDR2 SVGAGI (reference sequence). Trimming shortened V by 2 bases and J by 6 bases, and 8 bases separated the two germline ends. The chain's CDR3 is CASSYGHGNEQFF. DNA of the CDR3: TGTGCCAGCAGTTACGGTCATGGCAATGAGCAGTTCTTC.

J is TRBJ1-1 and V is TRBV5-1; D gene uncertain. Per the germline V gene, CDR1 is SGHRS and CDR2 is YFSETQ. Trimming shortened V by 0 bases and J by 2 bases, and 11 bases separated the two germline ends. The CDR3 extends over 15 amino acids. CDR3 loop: CASSLVGLLNTEAFF. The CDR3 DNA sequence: TGCGCCAGCAGCTTGGTTGGGTTACTTAACACTGAAGCTTTCTTT.

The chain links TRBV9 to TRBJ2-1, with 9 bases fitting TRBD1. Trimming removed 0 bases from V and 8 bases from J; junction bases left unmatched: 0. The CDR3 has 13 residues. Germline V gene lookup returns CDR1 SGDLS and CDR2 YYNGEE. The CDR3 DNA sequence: TGTGCCAGCAGCGTAGGGACAGGGGATGAGCAGTTCTTC. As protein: CASSVGTGDEQFF. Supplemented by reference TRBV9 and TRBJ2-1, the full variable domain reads DSGVTQTPKHLITATGQRVTLRCSPRSGDLSVYWYQQSLDQGLQFLIQYYNGEERAKGNILERFSAQQFPDLHSELNLSSLELGDSALYFCASSVGTGDEQFFGPGTRLTVL.

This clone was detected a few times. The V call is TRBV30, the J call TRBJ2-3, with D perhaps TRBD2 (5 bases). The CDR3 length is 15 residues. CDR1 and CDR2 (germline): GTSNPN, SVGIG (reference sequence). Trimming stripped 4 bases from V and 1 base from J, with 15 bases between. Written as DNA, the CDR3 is TGTGCCTGGACGCATGGTCTGGGAGGCACAGATACGCAGTATTTT. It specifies CAWTHGLGGTDTQYF.

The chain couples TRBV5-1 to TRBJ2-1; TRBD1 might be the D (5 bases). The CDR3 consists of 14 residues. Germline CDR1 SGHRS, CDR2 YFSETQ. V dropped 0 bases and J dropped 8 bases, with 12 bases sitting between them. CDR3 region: CASSLGQGEYEQFF. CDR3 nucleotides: TGCGCCAGCAGCTTGGGTCAGGGTGAATATGAGCAGTTCTTC.

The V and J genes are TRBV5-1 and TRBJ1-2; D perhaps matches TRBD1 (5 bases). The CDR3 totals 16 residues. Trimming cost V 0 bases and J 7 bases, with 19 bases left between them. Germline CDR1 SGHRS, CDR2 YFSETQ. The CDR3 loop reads CASSLAIGGNEGGYTF. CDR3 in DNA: TGCGCCAGCAGCTTGGCAATTGGGGGTAACGAGGGTGGCTACACCTTC.

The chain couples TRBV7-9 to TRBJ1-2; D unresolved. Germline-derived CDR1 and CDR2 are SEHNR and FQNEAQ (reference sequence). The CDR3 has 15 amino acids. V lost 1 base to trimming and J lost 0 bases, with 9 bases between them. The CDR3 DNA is TGTGCCAGCAGCTTAGAGACCTTAGCTAACTATGGCTACACCTTC. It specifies CASSLETLANYGYTF.

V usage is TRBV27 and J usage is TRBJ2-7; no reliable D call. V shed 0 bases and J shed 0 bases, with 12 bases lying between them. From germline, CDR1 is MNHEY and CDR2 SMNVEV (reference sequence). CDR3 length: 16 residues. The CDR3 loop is CASSLSLGEISYEQYF. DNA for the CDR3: TGTGCCAGCAGTTTATCGTTGGGCGAGATCTCCTACGAGCAGTACTTC.

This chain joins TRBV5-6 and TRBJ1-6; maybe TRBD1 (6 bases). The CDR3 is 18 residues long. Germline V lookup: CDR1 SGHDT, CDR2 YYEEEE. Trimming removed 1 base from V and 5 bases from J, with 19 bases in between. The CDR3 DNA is TGTGCCAGCAGCTTGAGGGGGTTCAGCCCAGGGGATAATTCACCCCTCCACTTT. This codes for CASSLRGFSPGDNSPLHF.

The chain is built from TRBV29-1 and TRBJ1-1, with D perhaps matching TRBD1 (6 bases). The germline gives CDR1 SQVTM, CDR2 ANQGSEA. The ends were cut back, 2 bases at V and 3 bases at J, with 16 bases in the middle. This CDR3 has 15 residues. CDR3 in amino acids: CSVESLHRADTEAFF. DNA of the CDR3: TGCAGCGTTGAATCGCTCCACAGGGCCGACACTGAAGCTTTCTTT.

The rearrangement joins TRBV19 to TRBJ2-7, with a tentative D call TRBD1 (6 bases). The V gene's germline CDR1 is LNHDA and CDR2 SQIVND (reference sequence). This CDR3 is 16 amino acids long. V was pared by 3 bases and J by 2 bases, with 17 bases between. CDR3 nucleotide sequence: TGTGCCAGTAGTATTACGGCTGCACAGGGCCCCTACGAGCAGTACTTC. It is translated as CASSITAAQGPYEQYF.

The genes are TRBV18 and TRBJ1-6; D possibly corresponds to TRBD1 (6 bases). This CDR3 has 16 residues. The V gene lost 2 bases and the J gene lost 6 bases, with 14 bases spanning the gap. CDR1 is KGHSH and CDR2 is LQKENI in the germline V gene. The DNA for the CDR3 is TGTGCCAGCTCACCATCCCTACAGGGCCCTAATTCACCCCTCCACTTT. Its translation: CASSPSLQGPNSPLHF.

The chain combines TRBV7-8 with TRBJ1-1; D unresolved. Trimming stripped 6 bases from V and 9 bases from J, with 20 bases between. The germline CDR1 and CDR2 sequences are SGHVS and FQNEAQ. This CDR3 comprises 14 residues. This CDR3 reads CASSSGLGRTQAFF. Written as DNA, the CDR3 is TGTGCCAGCAGTTCAGGTCTTGGACGGACCCAAGCTTTCTTT.

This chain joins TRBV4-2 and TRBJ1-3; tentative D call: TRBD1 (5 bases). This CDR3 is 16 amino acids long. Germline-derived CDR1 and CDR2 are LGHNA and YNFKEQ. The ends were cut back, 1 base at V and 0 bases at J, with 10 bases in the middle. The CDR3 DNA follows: TGTGCCAGCAGCCAAGCCGGGACCAACTCTGGAAACACCATATATTTT. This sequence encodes CASSQAGTNSGNTIYF.

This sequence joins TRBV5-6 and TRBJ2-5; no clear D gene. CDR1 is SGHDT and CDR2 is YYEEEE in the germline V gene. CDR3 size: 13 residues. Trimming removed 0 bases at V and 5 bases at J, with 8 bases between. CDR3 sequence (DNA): TGTGCCAGCAGCTTGGTCGTCCGCGAGACCCAGTACTTC. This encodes CASSLVVRETQYF. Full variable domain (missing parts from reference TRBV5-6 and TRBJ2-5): DAGVTQSPTHLIKTRGQQVTLRCSPKSGHDTVSWYQQALGQGPQFIFQYYEEEERQRGNFPDRFSGHQFPNYSSELNVNALLLGDSALYLCASSLVVRETQYFGPGTRLLVL.

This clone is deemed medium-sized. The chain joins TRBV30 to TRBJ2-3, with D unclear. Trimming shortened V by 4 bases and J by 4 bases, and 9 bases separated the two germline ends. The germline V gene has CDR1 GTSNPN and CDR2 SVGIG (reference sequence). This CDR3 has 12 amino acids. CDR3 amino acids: CAWMVPPDTQYF. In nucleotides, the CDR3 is TGTGCCTGGATGGTGCCACCAGATACGCAGTATTTT.

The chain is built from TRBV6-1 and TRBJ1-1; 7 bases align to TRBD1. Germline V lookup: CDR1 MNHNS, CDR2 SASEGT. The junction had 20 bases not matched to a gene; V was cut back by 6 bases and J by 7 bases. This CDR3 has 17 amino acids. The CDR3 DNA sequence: TGTGCCAGCAGAGAATTTCGGGACAGTCTCTCATCCGGTGAAGCTTTCTTT. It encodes CASREFRDSLSSGEAFF.

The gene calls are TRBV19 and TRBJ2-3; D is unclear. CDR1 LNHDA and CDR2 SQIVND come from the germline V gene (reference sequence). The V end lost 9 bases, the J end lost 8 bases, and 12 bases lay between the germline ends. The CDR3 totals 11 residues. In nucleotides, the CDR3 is TGTGCCAGCTCAGACTCGGGTACGCAGTATTTT. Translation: CASSDSGTQYF.

CDR3 coding DNA: TGTGCCAGCAGCTTAGCAGGGGAGGCCAACGTCCTGACTTTC. Translation gives CASSLAGEANVLTF. The chain links TRBV11-3 to TRBJ2-6, with D maybe TRBD1 (6 bases). The V end lost 1 base, the J end lost 6 bases, and 7 bases lay between the germline ends. The CDR3 sequence is 14 residues long. Germline V gene sequence: CDR1 SGHNT, CDR2 YENEEA.

CDR3 amino acids: CASEDGPNYGYTF. As DNA, the CDR3 is TGTGCCAGTGAGGACGGTCCTAACTATGGCTACACCTTC. The chain uses TRBV6-1 and TRBJ1-2, with no clear D. Germline V lookup: CDR1 MNHNS, CDR2 SASEGT. Trimming took 9 bases from V and 0 from J, leaving 11 bases between them. This CDR3 is 13 amino acids long.